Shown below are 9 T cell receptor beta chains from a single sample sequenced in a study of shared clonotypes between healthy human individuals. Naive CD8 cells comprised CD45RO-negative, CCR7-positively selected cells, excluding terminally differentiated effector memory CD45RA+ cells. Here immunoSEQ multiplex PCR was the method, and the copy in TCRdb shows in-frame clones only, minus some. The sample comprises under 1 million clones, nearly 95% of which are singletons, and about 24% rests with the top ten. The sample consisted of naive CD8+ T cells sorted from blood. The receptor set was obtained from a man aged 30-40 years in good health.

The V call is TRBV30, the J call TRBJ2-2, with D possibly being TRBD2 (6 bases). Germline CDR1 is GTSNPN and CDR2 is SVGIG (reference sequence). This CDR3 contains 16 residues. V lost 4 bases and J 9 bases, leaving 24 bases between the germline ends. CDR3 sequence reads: CAWNALMTSPRRELFF. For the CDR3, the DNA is TGTGCCTGGAACGCCCTCATGACTAGTCCTAGGCGGGAGCTGTTTTTT.

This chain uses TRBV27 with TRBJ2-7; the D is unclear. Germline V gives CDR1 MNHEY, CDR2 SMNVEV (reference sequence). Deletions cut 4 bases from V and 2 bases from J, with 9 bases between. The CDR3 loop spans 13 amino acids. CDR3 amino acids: CASSSLPAYEQYF. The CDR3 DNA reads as TGTGCCAGCAGTTCACTACCAGCCTACGAGCAGTACTTC.

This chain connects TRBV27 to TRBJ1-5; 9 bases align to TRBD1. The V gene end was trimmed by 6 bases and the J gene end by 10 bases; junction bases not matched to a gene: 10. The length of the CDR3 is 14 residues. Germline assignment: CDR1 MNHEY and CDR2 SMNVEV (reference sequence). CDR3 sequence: CASRETGGKGPQHF. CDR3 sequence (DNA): TGTGCCAGCAGGGAGACAGGGGGAAAGGGTCCCCAGCATTTT.

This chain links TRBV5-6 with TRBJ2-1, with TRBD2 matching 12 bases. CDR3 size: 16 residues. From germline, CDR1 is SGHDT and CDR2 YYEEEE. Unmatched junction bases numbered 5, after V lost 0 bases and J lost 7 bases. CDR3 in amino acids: CASSLGTSGAKNEQFF. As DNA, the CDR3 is TGTGCCAGCAGCTTGGGGACTAGCGGGGCAAAAAATGAGCAGTTCTTC.

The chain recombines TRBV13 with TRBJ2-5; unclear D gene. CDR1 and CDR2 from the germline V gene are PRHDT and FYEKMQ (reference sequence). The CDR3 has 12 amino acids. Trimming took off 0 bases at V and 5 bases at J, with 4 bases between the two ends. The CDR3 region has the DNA TGTGCCAGCAGCTTAGGCCGGGAGACCCAGTACTTC. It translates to CASSLGRETQYF.

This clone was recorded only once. CDR3 sequence (DNA): TGTGCCAGCAGATCAACCGAGACAGGGGCCCTCACAGATACGCAGTATTTT. Translating it yields CASRSTETGALTDTQYF. The chain couples TRBV5-5 to TRBJ2-3; TRBD1 matches at 8 bases. V shed 5 bases, J shed 2 bases, and the junction held 13 bases outside the gene matches. From germline, CDR1 is SGHKS and CDR2 YYEKEE (reference sequence). The length of the CDR3 is 17 residues.

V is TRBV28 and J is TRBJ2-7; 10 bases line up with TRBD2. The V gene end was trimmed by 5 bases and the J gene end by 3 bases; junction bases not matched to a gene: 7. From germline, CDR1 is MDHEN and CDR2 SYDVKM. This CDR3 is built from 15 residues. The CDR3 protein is CASSDTPSGSYEQYF. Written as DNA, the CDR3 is TGTGCCAGCAGTGATACGCCTAGCGGGAGCTACGAGCAGTACTTC.

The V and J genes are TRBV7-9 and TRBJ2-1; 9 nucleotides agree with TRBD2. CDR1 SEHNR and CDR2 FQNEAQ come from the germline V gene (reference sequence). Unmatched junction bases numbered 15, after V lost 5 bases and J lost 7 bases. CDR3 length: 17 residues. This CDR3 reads CASSPPGRREGGNEQFF. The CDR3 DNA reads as TGTGCCAGCAGCCCTCCTGGGAGGCGGGAGGGTGGAAATGAGCAGTTCTTC.

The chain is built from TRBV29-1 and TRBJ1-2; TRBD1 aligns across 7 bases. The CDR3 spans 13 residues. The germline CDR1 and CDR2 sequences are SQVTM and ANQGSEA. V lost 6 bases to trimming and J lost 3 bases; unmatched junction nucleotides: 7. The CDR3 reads CSVEDRSHYGYTF. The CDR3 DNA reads TGCAGCGTCGAGGACAGGAGCCACTATGGCTACACCTTC.